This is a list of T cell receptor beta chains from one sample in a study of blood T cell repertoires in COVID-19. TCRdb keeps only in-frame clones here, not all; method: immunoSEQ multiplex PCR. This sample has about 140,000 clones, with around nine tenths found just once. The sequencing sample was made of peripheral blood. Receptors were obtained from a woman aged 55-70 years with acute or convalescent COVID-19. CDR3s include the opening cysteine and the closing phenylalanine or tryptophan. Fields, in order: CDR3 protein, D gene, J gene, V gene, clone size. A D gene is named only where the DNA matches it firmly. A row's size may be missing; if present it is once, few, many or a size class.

CASSMERNTEAFF NA TRBJ1-1 TRBV19 NA
CASSLDREKLFF NA TRBJ1-4 TRBV5-1 NA
CASSGTLYTGELFF NA TRBJ2-2 TRBV25-1 once
CAISESGQGATDTQYF TRBD1 TRBJ2-3 TRBV10-3 once
CASAGSLVSPLHF NA TRBJ1-6 TRBV19 NA
CASSLGLAGASRETQYF TRBD2 TRBJ2-5 TRBV5-1 NA
CASSSRQGARYGYTF TRBD1 TRBJ1-2 TRBV5-1 NA
CASSTGGSYEQYF TRBD1 TRBJ2-7 TRBV6-5 NA
CASSLTDNQPQHF NA TRBJ1-5 TRBV12-3/TRBV12-4 NA
CASSQDLTENLPQHF NA TRBJ1-5 TRBV3-1/TRBV3-2 NA
CASSQDTGLAGLADTQYF TRBD2 TRBJ2-3 TRBV4-3 NA
CSASEGQKYSNQPQHF TRBD1 TRBJ1-5 TRBV20-1 NA
CASSLVGGHAGELFF NA TRBJ2-2 TRBV7-2 NA
CASSERGSRNTIYF NA TRBJ1-3 TRBV6-1 NA
CASSRAGGLETQYF NA TRBJ2-5 TRBV25-1 NA